This T cell receptor (beta chain) was retrieved from a study of T cells in Graves' hyperthyroidism and ophthalmopathy. Across the study: Pretreatment peripheral blood was obtained at initial diagnosis.

The ends were cut back, 6 bases at V and 6 bases at J, with 17 bases in the middle. Looked up from germline, CDR1 is MNHNS and CDR2 is SASEGT. The CDR3 is 14 amino acids. PBMCs were obtained from approximately 9.2 ml fresh peripheral blood. Amplification yielded TCR beta CDR3 regions, with RNA transcripts as the source. First-round RT-PCR with HTBI primers amplified the TCR CDR3 region. MiXCR, applied by TCRdb to the multiplex PCR reads, yields one record per CDR3 protein. Among a few hundred thousand distinct CDR3 sequences listed, about 13% were seen once. The sequence was obtained from a woman aged 18-29 years with Graves' hyperthyroidism. Sequencing used blood. The V gene is TRBV6-1, the J gene TRBJ1-1; D may be TRBD1 (5 bases). The CDR3 sequence: CASSLSGREAEAFF. As DNA, the CDR3 is TGTGCCAGCAGCCTATCGGGGCGAGAGGCTGAAGCTTTCTTT.